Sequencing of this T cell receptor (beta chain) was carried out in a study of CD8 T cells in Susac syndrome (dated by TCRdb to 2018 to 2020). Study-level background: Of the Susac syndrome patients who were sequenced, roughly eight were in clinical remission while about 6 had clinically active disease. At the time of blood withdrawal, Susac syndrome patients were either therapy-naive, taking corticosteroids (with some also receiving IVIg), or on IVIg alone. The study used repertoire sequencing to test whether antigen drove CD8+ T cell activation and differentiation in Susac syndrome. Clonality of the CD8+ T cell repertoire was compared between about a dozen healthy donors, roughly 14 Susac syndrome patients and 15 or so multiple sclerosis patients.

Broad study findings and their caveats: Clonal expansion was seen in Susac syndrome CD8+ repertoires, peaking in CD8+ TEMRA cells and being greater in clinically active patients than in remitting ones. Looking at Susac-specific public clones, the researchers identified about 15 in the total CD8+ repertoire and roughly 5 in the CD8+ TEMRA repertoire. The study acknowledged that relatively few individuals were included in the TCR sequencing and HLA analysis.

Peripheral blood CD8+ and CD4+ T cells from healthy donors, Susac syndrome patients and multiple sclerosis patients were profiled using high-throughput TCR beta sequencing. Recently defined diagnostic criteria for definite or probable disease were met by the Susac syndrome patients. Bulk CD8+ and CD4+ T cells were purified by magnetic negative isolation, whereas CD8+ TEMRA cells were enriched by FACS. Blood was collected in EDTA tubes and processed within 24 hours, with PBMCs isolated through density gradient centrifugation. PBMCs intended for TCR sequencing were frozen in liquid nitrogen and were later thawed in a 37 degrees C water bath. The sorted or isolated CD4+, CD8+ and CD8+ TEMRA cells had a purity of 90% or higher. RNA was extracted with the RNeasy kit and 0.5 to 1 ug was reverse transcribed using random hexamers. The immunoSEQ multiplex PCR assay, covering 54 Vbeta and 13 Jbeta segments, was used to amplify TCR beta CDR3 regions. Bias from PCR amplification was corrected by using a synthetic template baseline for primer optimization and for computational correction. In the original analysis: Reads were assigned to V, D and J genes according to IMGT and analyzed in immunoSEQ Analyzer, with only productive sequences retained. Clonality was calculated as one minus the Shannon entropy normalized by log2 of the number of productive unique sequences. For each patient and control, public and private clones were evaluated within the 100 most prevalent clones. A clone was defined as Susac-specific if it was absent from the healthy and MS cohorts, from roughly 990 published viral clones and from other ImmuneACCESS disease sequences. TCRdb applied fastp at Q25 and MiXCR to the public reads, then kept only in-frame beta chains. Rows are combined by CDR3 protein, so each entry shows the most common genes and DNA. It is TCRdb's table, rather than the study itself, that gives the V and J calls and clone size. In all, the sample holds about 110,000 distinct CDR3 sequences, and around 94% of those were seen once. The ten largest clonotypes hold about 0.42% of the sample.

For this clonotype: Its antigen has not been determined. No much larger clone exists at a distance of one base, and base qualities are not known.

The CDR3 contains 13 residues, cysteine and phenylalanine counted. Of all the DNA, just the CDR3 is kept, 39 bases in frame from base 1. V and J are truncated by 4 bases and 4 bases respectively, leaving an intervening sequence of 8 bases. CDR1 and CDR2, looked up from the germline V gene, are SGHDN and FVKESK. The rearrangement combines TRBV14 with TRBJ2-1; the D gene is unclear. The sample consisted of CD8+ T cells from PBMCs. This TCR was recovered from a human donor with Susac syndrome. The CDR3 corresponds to CASSLRRYNEQFF. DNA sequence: TGTGCCAGCAGCCTCCGGCGGTACAATGAGCAGTTCTTC.